This record covers a single TCR beta chain. The source of the sample is a study of blood T cell repertoires in COVID-19. As for the study in general: Whether acute or convalescent, the COVID-19 samples came from the United States, Italy and Spain. In each case, the material was cDNA or gDNA derived from T cells, B-cell-depleted T cells, or PBMCs.

In the authors' workflow: Researchers report that nucleated cell counts were estimated from reference gene primer amplification. Only in-frame clones appear in the TCRdb table, and some are missing; sequencing was by immunoSEQ multiplex PCR. The V and J calls and clone size come from that table; D and trimming were worked out from the DNA. This table has 53,000 or so clones, roughly 85% appearing once. Trimming cost V 6 bases and J 7 bases, with 10 bases left between them. The germline gives CDR1 MNHEY, CDR2 SVGAGI. CDR3 length equals 13 residues. Sequenced input: peripheral blood. The V gene is TRBV6-5, the J gene TRBJ1-6; no firm D call. This clonotype was obtained from a man aged 55-75 years with acute or convalescent COVID-19. CDR3 coding DNA: TGTGCCAGCAGGCTTACAGTAAATTCACCCCTCCACTTT. Translated, it gives CASRLTVNSPLHF.